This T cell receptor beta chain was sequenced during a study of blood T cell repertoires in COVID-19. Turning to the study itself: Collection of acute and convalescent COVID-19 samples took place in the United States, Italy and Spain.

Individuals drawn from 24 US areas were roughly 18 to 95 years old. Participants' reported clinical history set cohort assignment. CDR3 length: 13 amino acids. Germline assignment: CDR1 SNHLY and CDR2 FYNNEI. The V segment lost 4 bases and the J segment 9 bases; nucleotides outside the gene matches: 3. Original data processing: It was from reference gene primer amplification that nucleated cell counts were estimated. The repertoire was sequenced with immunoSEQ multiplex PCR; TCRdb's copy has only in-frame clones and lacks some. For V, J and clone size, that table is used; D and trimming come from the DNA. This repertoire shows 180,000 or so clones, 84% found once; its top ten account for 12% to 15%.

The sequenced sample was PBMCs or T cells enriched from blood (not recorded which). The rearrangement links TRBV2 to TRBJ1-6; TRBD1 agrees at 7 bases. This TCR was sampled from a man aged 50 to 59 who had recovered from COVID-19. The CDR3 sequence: CASSGQGGSPLHF. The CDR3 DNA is TGTGCCAGCAGTGGACAGGGAGGTTCACCCCTCCACTTT.